The following is a T cell receptor (beta chain) sequence with its context. A junction boundary mismatches the germline segment, possibly from a read error. TCRdb's table, derived via immunoSEQ multiplex PCR, lists solely in-frame clones and lacks some. The sample lists more than 60,000 clones, about 88% occurring once. This sample is part of a study of PD-L1 blockade in urothelial cancer. Study-wide background: A median of 141,255 T cells was found in the blood samples.

Time point in this sample: peripheral blood 6 weeks after treatment start. The germline V gene encodes CDR1 GTSNPN and CDR2 SVGIG (reference sequence). The CDR3 is 15 amino acids. The TCR was taken from a man aged 55 to 70 with urothelial cancer. The chain is built from TRBV30 and TRBJ1-2, with 7 positions matching TRBD1. Sequencing used PBMCs, obtained around atezolizumab (anti-PD-L1) treatment. CDR3 coding DNA: TGTGCCTTGAGTACCCTTGGGACAGCTGATTATGGCTACACCTTC. Protein: CALSTLGTADYGYTF.